A selection of T cell receptor beta chains follows, all from one sample in a study of T cells in Graves' hyperthyroidism and ophthalmopathy. TCRdb reanalysed the multiplex PCR reads using MiXCR and keeps one entry per CDR3 protein. The sample includes 600,000 to 700,000 distinct CDR3 sequences, roughly 14% of them seen just once. The source material was blood. The receptors were sampled from a middle-aged woman with Graves' ophthalmopathy. Both conserved end residues are part of each CDR3.

cdr3_aa	j_call	v_call
CASSLGPPIQSEAFF	TRBJ1-1	TRBV11-3
CASGSDLRGRGYTF	TRBJ1-2	TRBV12-5
CASREGTAGNTIYF	TRBJ1-3	TRBV5-1
CASSVTPGYEQYF	TRBJ2-7	TRBV9
CASSLEASGAYEQYF	TRBJ2-7	TRBV11-2
CASQRQGVPGELFF	TRBJ2-2	TRBV6-2/TRBV6-3
CATRGEGQTNTGELFF	TRBJ2-2	TRBV24-1
CASTLGYSNQPQHF	TRBJ1-5	TRBV12-3/TRBV12-4
CASSWLSSDTGELFF	TRBJ2-2	TRBV6-2/TRBV6-3
CASTPGLAASYEQYF	TRBJ2-7	TRBV12-3/TRBV12-4
CASSLAAGAYEQYF	TRBJ2-7	TRBV7-8
CASSLGAYSNQPQHF	TRBJ1-5	TRBV6-2/TRBV6-3
CASSNDGSVGELFF	TRBJ2-2	TRBV27
CASSLVGRGSMNTEAFF	TRBJ1-1	TRBV11-2
CASSLEGQGYQPQHF	TRBJ1-5	TRBV7-2
CASSLAASGGYTF	TRBJ1-2	TRBV11-2
CASSYYRPRNNSPLHF	TRBJ1-6	TRBV6-5
CASSVAGDRWGYGYTF	TRBJ1-2	TRBV28
CASSDPGTATYEQYF	TRBJ2-7	TRBV5-6
CASSRITNQPQHF	TRBJ1-5	TRBV10-3
CASTRHPQETQYF	TRBJ2-5	TRBV12-3/TRBV12-4
CASSILLSRYSSQPQHF	TRBJ1-5	TRBV19
CASSGSAGDLTGELFF	TRBJ2-2	TRBV5-1
CASSFGTYEQYF	TRBJ2-7	TRBV7-9
CASSQRGSGTEAFF	TRBJ1-1	TRBV3-1
CASSPGLANQPQHF	TRBJ1-5	TRBV19
CASSLDRGRSPLHF	TRBJ1-6	TRBV7-3
CSVEDYGLKEYNEQFF	TRBJ2-1	TRBV29-1
CSASTRQDNNYGYTF	TRBJ1-2	TRBV20-1
CASRPTGGHTEAFF	TRBJ1-1	TRBV7-2
CASSLPDFYYTGELFF	TRBJ2-2	TRBV11-2
CASIATWGETQYF	TRBJ2-5	TRBV12-3/TRBV12-4
CSALPPGHLNTEAFF	TRBJ1-1	TRBV20-1
CAWRGLGGANYGYTF	TRBJ1-2	TRBV30
CASGHISSYNSPLHF	TRBJ1-6	TRBV28
CASKEGAVETYGYTF	TRBJ1-2	TRBV6-2/TRBV6-3
CASTHFGMQETQYF	TRBJ2-5	TRBV6-5
CATTKRERFYEQYF	TRBJ2-7	TRBV6-2/TRBV6-3
CASTLGTENTGELFF	TRBJ2-2	TRBV28
CASSQELVAGVQETQYF	TRBJ2-5	TRBV4-1
CASLGQTSQHF	TRBJ1-5	TRBV19
CASSSSADTQYF	TRBJ2-3	TRBV5-1
CASNGQGAEGYTF	TRBJ1-2	TRBV7-9
CAWKWGRSNTGELFF	TRBJ2-2	TRBV30
CASSLATNSPLHF	TRBJ1-6	TRBV27
CASRLEQGWGSYEQYF	TRBJ2-7	TRBV27
CATSRDTGRVEQYF	TRBJ2-7	TRBV15
CASSGGRKEAFF	TRBJ1-1	TRBV6-2/TRBV6-3
CSASLLREESNQPQHF	TRBJ1-5	TRBV20-1
CASSHRQGMGYTF	TRBJ1-2	TRBV3-1